The 26 T cell receptor beta chains listed next were all sequenced from one sample in a study of shared clonotypes between healthy human individuals. Clones were read by immunoSEQ multiplex PCR, and TCRdb kept only the in-frame ones, dropping some. The sample has around 510,000 clones, roughly 95% seen once; the top ten hold nearly 0.065%. Material for sequencing was naive CD4+ T cells sorted from blood. Subset indicated: CD45RA+ positively selected. Every receptor here comes from a woman in her twenties or thirties in good health.

The chain uses TRBV9 and TRBJ2-3; D possibly corresponds to TRBD1 (6 bases). Germline V gene lookup returns CDR1 SGDLS and CDR2 YYNGEE. Trimming took 2 bases from V and 0 from J, leaving 10 bases between them. The CDR3 runs to 15 residues. The CDR3, as DNA: TGTGCCAGCAGCGTCTCGGGACAAAGCACAGATACGCAGTATTTT. The encoded protein is CASSVSGQSTDTQYF. Filled out from reference TRBV9 and TRBJ2-3, the complete variable domain reads DSGVTQTPKHLITATGQRVTLRCSPRSGDLSVYWYQQSLDQGLQFLIQYYNGEERAKGNILERFSAQQFPDLHSELNLSSLELGDSALYFCASSVSGQSTDTQYFGPGTRLTVL.

The rearrangement joins TRBV19 to TRBJ2-5; D not certain. From germline, CDR1 is LNHDA and CDR2 SQIVND (reference sequence). Deletions cut 6 bases from V and 2 bases from J, with 10 bases between. The CDR3 runs to 13 residues. The CDR3 sequence is CASSEVRQETQYF. For the CDR3, the DNA is TGTGCCAGTAGCGAAGTTAGACAAGAGACCCAGTACTTC.

The V call is TRBV6-6, the J call TRBJ1-3; D remains ambiguous. Germline V gene lookup returns CDR1 MNHNY and CDR2 SVGAGI (reference sequence). This CDR3 is 14 amino acids long. The V end lost 2 bases, the J end lost 2 bases, and 7 bases lay between the germline ends. The CDR3 coding sequence is TGTGCCAGCAGTTACCTAGGGCCTGGAAACACCATATATTTT. This encodes CASSYLGPGNTIYF.

The CDR3, as DNA: TGTGCCAGCAGCCACGACAGGGGGGATCAGCCCCAGCATTTT. This codes for CASSHDRGDQPQHF. The genes are TRBV7-9 and TRBJ1-5, with 9 bases matching TRBD1. Germline V gives CDR1 SEHNR, CDR2 FQNEAQ (reference sequence). With 5 bases clipped from V and 5 bases from J, the junction kept 4 bases outside the gene matches. This CDR3 is built from 14 residues.

The chain joins TRBV27 to TRBJ2-2, with 7 bases matching TRBD1. Germline-derived CDR1 and CDR2 are MNHEY and SMNVEV (reference sequence). CDR3 length equals 16 residues. Losses at the gene ends were 5 bases for V and 4 bases for J; bases not matched to a gene: 10. The CDR3 is CASSPATGRGTGELFF. CDR3 nucleotide sequence: TGTGCCAGCAGTCCCGCGACAGGGCGAGGCACCGGGGAGCTGTTTTTT.

The rearrangement joins TRBV11-2 to TRBJ1-2; D uncertain. CDR1 is SGHAT and CDR2 is FQNNGV in the germline V gene. V lost 3 bases to trimming and J lost 3 bases, with 8 bases between them. This CDR3 has 13 amino acids. This CDR3 reads CASSFTVHYGYTF. DNA for the CDR3: TGTGCCAGCAGCTTCACTGTGCACTATGGCTACACCTTC.

The chain has TRBV28 and TRBJ2-7; 11 bases are shared with TRBD2. The CDR3 runs to 14 residues. Germline trimming cut 6 bases from V and 2 bases from J; bases unmatched to any gene: 3. Per the germline V gene, CDR1 is MDHEN and CDR2 is SYDVKM. The CDR3 is CASSVTSGTYEQYF. For the CDR3, the DNA is TGTGCCAGCAGCGTGACTAGCGGGACCTACGAGCAGTACTTC. The full variable domain, rest sourced from reference TRBV28 and TRBJ2-7, is DVKVTQSSRYLVKRTGEKVFLECVQDMDHENMFWYRQDPGLGLRLIYFSYDVKMKEKGDIPEGYSVSREKKERFSLILESASTNQTSMYLCASSVTSGTYEQYFGPGTRLTVT.

The V gene is TRBV14, the J gene TRBJ1-5; D possibly corresponds to TRBD1 (5 bases). Germline V gene lookup returns CDR1 SGHDN and CDR2 FVKESK. The CDR3 is 14 amino acids. Trimming pared 3 bases from V and 3 bases from J, leaving 9 bases between. The CDR3: CASSQSGFNQPQHF. The CDR3 nucleotides read TGTGCCAGCAGCCAGTCAGGGTTCAATCAGCCCCAGCATTTT.

The genes are TRBV11-3 and TRBJ2-1; no firm D call. The CDR3 runs 13 residues. V was clipped by 1 base and J by 5 bases, with 6 bases between them. Germline V CDR1 and CDR2: SGHNT, YENEEA. CDR3 nucleotide sequence: TGTGCCAGCAGCTTAGGGGAACACAATGAGCAGTTCTTC. Translation gives CASSLGEHNEQFF.

The gene calls are TRBV6-5 and TRBJ2-7; 10 bases map to TRBD1. V lost 6 bases to trimming and J lost 2 bases; unmatched junction nucleotides: 7. The CDR3 covers 15 residues. Germline values: CDR1 MNHEY, CDR2 SVGAGI. The CDR3 region has the DNA TGTGCCAGCAGCCCCGCTGGACAGGGGGCCTACGAGCAGTACTTC. This translates into CASSPAGQGAYEQYF.

This rearrangement joins TRBV6-6 to TRBJ1-1; the D is unclear. The CDR3 runs 15 residues. CDR1 is MNHNY, CDR2 SVGAGI, per germline (reference sequence). The ends were cut back, 0 bases at V and 3 bases at J, with 11 bases in the middle. The CDR3 DNA sequence: TGTGCCAGCAGTTACTCGGGAACAGAGGACACTGAAGCTTTCTTT. As protein: CASSYSGTEDTEAFF.

V and J are TRBV27 and TRBJ2-3; TRBD2 matches at 9 bases. J gave up 5 bases and V 6 bases, and 6 bases lay outside the gene matches. Per germline, CDR1 MNHEY and CDR2 SMNVEV (reference sequence). The CDR3 length is 14 residues. In nucleotides, the CDR3 is TGTGCCAGCAGGGGCGGGAGGGCCCAAGATACGCAGTATTTT. Residues: CASRGGRAQDTQYF.

The chain has TRBV29-1 and TRBJ2-2; D gene ambiguous. CDR1 and CDR2 from the germline V gene are SQVTM and ANQGSEA. This CDR3 is built from 11 residues. Trimming removed 4 bases at V and 6 bases at J, with 6 bases between. The CDR3 region is CSVVGSGELFF. Here the CDR3 DNA reads TGCAGCGTTGTGGGGTCCGGGGAGCTGTTTTTT.

The table lists this clone with a few counts. The J gene is TRBJ1-2, the V gene TRBV4-1, with 8 bases identical to TRBD1. The J segment lost 7 bases and the V segment lost 7 bases, leaving 14 bases of the junction unmatched. The CDR3 is 15 amino acids. Germline values: CDR1 MGHRA, CDR2 YSYEKL. The CDR3 nucleotides are TGCGCCAGCACCCCAATAGAGACAGGGGCGTTTGGCTACACCTTC. It yields the protein CASTPIETGAFGYTF.

In this sample, this clone turned up once. The chain has TRBV7-9 and TRBJ2-2; 7 nucleotides align to TRBD1. The trim removed 7 bases at V and 5 bases at J, leaving 7 bases unmatched. This CDR3 contains 14 residues. Germline lookup yields CDR1 SEHNR and CDR2 FQNEAQ (reference sequence). The CDR3 DNA is TGTGCCAGCACCTACTTCAGGGGGACCGGGGAGCTGTTTTTT. Amino acid sequence: CASTYFRGTGELFF.

The chain combines TRBV5-4 with TRBJ2-3; D not resolved. The germline CDR1 and CDR2 sequences are SGHNT and YYREEE (reference sequence). The CDR3 is made up of 13 amino acids. The V end was cut by 4 bases, the J end by 6 bases, with 12 bases between. The CDR3 nucleotides are TGTGCCAGCAGCAGGGATACACAGGATACGCAGTATTTT. Translated: CASSRDTQDTQYF.

The CDR3 loop reads CASSISSGSRGEQYF. CDR3 nucleotides: TGCGCCAGCAGCATATCTAGCGGGAGTCGAGGCGAGCAGTACTTC. The chain employs TRBV5-1 and TRBJ2-7, with TRBD2 identical over 10 bases. Germline V CDR1 and CDR2: SGHRS, YFSETQ. The CDR3 sequence is 15 residues long. The junction had 10 bases not matched to a gene; V was cut back by 4 bases and J by 6 bases.

The CDR3 sequence is CASSLSGTTYNEQFF. The CDR3 DNA sequence: TGCGCCAGCAGCCTTAGCGGGACGACCTACAATGAGCAGTTCTTC. The chain combines TRBV5-1 with TRBJ2-1; 8 positions match TRBD2. V dropped 4 bases and J dropped 2; count of bases not matched to a gene: 5. The CDR3 has 15 amino acids. Germline V gives CDR1 SGHRS, CDR2 YFSETQ.

This CDR3 reads CASSFNGGAYEQYF. CDR3 DNA sequence: TGTGCCAGCAGTTTTAACGGCGGGGCCTACGAGCAGTACTTC. V is TRBV28 and J is TRBJ2-5; TRBD2 is a possible D gene (6 bases). The J call may be wrong; the DNA end is better matched by TRBJ2-7. This CDR3 has 14 amino acids. Germline CDR1 is MDHEN and CDR2 is SYDVKM.

The chain combines TRBV2 with TRBJ1-1; D ambiguous. V lost 10 bases, J lost 4 bases, and 19 bases lay in between. CDR3 length: 14 residues. Germline CDR1 and CDR2: SNHLY and FYNNEI. The CDR3 nucleotides read TGTGCCATCAATAAGGTAGTGACGGGCACTGAAGCTTTCTTT. Translating gives CAINKVVTGTEAFF.

The V call is TRBV6-5, the J call TRBJ1-2; 7 bases align to TRBD1. CDR1 and CDR2 (germline): MNHEY, SVGAGI. There are 12 residues in the CDR3. V was pared by 6 bases and J by 10 bases, with 8 bases of the junction left unmatched. This chain's CDR3 is CASRFYRGTYTF. CDR3 nucleotides: TGTGCCAGCAGATTCTACAGGGGAACCTACACCTTC.

The chain links TRBV18 to TRBJ1-1, with TRBD1 matching 9 bases. CDR1 is KGHSH and CDR2 is LQKENI in the germline V gene. J gave up 3 bases and V 4 bases, and 3 bases lay outside the gene matches. This CDR3 spans 14 amino acids. The CDR3 bases are TGTGCCAGCTCACGGGACAGGGAGGACACTGAAGCTTTCTTT. This sequence encodes CASSRDREDTEAFF.

The chain combines TRBV11-1 with TRBJ2-7, with 7 bases aligning to TRBD1. The trim removed 4 bases at V and 2 bases at J, leaving 8 bases unmatched. CDR3 length: 15 residues. Germline-derived CDR1 and CDR2 are SGHAT and FQDESV (reference sequence). CDR3 region: CASSYRDSQTYEQYF. The DNA of the CDR3 is TGTGCCAGCAGCTACCGGGACAGCCAAACCTACGAGCAGTACTTC.

This chain uses TRBV5-1 with TRBJ2-7, with 7 bases fitting TRBD2. The germline gives CDR1 SGHRS, CDR2 YFSETQ. CDR3 size: 14 residues. V lost 5 bases and J lost 3; bases outside the gene matches: 8. The CDR3 DNA is TGCGCCAGCAGAAGGGGACTAACCGACTACGAGCAGTACTTC. Its protein is CASRRGLTDYEQYF.

The CDR3 loop reads CAISELEETQYF. CDR3 bases: TGTGCCATCAGTGAGTTAGAAGAGACCCAGTACTTC. The rearrangement links TRBV10-3 to TRBJ2-5; the D is unclear. The CDR3 length is 12 residues. Germline V CDR1 and CDR2: ENHRY, SYGVKD. V lost 1 base and J lost 3, with 3 bases in between.

This clone has only one observation. This rearrangement joins TRBV28 to TRBJ1-2; D uncertain. Germline V gene sequence: CDR1 MDHEN, CDR2 SYDVKM. This CDR3 spans 14 amino acids. Trimming removed 3 bases at V and 4 bases at J, with 12 bases between. The CDR3 DNA is TGTGCCAGCAGTTTTGTGGCTTCCAGCTATGGCTACACCTTC. It encodes CASSFVASSYGYTF.